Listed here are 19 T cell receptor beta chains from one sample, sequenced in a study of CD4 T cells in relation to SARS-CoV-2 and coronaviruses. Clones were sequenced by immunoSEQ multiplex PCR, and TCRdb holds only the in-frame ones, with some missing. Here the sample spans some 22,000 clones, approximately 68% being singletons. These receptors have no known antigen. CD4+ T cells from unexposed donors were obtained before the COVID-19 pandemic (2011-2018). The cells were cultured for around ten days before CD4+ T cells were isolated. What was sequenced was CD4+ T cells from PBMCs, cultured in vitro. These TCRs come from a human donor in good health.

The CDR3 bases are TGTGCCAGCAGTTTGGCGGGGGCTTTCCAAGAGACCCAGTACTTC. Its protein product is CASSLAGAFQETQYF. The chain links TRBV28 to TRBJ2-5, with D possibly TRBD2 on 7 matching bases. Germline V gene sequence: CDR1 MDHEN, CDR2 SYDVKM. The CDR3 has 15 amino acids. With 3 bases removed from V and 1 base from J, the gap between germline ends came to 12 bases.

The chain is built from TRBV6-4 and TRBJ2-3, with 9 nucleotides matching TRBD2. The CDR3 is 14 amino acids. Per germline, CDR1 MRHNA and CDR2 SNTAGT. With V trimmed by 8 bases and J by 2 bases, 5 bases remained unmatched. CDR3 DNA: TGTGCCAGCGGTAGCGGGGGCCCCACAGATACGCAGTATTTT. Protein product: CASGSGGPTDTQYF.

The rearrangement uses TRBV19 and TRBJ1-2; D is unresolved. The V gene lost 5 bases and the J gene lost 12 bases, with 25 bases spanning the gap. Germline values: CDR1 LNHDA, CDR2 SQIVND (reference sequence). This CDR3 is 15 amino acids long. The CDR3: CASSGQRSMATVDTF. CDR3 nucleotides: TGTGCCAGTAGTGGCCAGAGATCTATGGCTACAGTGGACACCTTC.

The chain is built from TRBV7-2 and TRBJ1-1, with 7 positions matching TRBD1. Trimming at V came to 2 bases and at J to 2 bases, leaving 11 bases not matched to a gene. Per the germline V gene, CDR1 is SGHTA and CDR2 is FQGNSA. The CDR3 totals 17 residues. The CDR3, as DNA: TGTGCCAGCAGCTTACGGACAGGCCAAGGGTCCAACACTGAAGCTTTCTTT. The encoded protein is CASSLRTGQGSNTEAFF.

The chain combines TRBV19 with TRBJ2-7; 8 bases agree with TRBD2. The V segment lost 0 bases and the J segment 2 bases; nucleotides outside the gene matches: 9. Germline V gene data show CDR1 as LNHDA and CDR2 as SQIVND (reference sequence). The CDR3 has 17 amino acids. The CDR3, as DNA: TGTGCCAGTAGTATAGATCGGGCCGGGAGGGTGCCCTACGAGCAGTACTTC. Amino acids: CASSIDRAGRVPYEQYF.

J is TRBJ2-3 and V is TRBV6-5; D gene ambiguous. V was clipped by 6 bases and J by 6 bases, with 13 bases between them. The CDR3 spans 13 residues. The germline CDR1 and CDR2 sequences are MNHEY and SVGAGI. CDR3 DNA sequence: TGTGCCAGCAGCACCCGTCCCTGGGATACGCAGTATTTT. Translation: CASSTRPWDTQYF.

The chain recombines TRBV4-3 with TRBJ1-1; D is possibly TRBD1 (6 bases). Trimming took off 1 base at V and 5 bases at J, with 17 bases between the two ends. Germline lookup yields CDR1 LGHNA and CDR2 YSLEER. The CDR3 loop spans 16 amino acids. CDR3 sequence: CASSQAPQQGGTEAFF. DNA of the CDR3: TGCGCCAGCAGCCAAGCCCCCCAACAGGGCGGGACTGAAGCTTTCTTT.

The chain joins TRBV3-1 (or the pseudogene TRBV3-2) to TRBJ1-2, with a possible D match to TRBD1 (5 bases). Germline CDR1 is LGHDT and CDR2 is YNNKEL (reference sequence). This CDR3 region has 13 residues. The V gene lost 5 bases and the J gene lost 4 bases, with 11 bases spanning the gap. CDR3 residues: CASSSDQGYGYTF. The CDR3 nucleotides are TGTGCCAGCAGCTCGGACCAGGGCTATGGCTACACCTTC.

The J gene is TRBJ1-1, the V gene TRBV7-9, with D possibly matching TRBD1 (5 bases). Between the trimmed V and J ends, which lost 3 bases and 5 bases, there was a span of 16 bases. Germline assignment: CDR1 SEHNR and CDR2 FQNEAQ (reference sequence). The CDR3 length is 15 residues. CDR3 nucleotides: TGTGCCAGCAGCTTTATGGGGGGACCAGAGACTGAAGCTTTCTTT. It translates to CASSFMGGPETEAFF.

The CDR3 bases are TGTGCCAGCAGACTTTTTGGGGGCGCGGGTCCTCGTGGGGCCAACGTCCTGACTTTC. It is translated as CASRLFGGAGPRGANVLTF. The chain employs TRBV11-2 and TRBJ2-6, with D possibly TRBD1 on 6 matching bases. CDR1 is SGHAT and CDR2 is FQNNGV in the germline V gene. The CDR3 length is 19 residues. V gave up 6 bases and J gave up 3 bases, with 24 bases separating them.

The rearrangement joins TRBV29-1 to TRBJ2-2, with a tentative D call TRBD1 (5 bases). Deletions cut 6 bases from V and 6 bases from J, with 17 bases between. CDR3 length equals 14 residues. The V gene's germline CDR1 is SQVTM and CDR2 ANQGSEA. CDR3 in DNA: TGCAGCGTCGGGCGGTCAGGGTTCCCCGGGGAGCTGTTTTTT. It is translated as CSVGRSGFPGELFF.

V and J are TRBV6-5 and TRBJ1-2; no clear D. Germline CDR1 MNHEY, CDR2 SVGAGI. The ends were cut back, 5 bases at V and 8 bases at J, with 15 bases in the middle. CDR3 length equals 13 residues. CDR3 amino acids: CASSPLNDEGYTF. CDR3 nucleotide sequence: TGTGCCAGCAGTCCACTGAATGATGAAGGCTACACCTTC.

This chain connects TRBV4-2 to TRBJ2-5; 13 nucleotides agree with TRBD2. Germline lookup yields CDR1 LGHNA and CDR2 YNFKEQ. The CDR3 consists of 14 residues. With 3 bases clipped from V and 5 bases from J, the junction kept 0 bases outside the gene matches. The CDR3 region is CASSQTSGGETQYF. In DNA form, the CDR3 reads TGTGCCAGCAGCCAGACTAGCGGGGGGGAGACCCAGTACTTC.

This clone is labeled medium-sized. The CDR3 nucleotides read TGTGCCAGTAGTATAGGCATAGGGCCTCAGCCCCAGCATTTT. Residues: CASSIGIGPQPQHF. The J gene is TRBJ1-5, the V gene TRBV19; D is unclear. Trimming shortened V by 1 base and J by 6 bases, and 10 bases separated the two germline ends. The CDR3 contains 14 residues. Per the germline V gene, CDR1 is LNHDA and CDR2 is SQIVND (reference sequence).

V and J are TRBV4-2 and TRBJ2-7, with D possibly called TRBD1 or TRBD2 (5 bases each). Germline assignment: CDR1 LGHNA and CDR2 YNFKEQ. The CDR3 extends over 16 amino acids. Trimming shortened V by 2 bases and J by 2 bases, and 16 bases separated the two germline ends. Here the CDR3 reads CASSQLGVGVAYEQYF. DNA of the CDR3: TGTGCCAGCAGCCAATTGGGCGTGGGGGTGGCCTACGAGCAGTACTTC.

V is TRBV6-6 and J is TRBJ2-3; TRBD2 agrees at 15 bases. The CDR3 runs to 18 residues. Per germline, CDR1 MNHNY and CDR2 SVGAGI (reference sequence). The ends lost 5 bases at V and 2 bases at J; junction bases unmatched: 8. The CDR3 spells CASSLWTSGGGNTDTQYF. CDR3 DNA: TGTGCCAGCAGTCTATGGACTAGCGGGGGGGGGAACACAGATACGCAGTATTTT.

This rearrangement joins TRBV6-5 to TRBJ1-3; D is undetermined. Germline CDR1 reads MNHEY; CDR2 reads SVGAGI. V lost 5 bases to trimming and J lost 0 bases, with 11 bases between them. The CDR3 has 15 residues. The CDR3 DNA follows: TGTGCCAGCAGTAGTCCGGGGAGCTCTGGAAACACCATATATTTT. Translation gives CASSSPGSSGNTIYF.

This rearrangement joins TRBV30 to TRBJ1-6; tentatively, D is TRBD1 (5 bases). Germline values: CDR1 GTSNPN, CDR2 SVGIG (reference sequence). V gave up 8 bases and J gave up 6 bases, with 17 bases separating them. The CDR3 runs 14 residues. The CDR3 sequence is CAGRAQMSNSPLHF. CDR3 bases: TGTGCCGGCAGGGCCCAAATGTCTAATTCACCCCTCCACTTT.

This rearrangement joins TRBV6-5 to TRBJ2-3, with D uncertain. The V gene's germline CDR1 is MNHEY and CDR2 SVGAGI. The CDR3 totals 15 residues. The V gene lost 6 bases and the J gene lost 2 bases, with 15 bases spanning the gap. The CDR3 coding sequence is TGTGCCAGCAGCAGTATCACAGTATTCACAGATACGCAGTATTTT. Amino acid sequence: CASSSITVFTDTQYF.